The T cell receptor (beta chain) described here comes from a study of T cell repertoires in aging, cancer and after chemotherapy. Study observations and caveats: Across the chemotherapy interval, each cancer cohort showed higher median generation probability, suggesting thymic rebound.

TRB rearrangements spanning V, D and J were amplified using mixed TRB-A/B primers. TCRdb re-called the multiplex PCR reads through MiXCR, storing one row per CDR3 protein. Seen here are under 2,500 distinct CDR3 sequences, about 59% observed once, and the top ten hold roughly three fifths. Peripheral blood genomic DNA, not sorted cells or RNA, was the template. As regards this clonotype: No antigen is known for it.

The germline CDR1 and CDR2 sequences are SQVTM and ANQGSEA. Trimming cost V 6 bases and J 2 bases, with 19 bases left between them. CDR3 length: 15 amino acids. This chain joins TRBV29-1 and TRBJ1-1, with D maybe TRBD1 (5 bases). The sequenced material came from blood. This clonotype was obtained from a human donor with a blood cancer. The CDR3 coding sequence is TGCAGCGTAGCCCCACAGGCCTTCTTCAACACTGAAGCTTTCTTT. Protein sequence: CSVAPQAFFNTEAFF.